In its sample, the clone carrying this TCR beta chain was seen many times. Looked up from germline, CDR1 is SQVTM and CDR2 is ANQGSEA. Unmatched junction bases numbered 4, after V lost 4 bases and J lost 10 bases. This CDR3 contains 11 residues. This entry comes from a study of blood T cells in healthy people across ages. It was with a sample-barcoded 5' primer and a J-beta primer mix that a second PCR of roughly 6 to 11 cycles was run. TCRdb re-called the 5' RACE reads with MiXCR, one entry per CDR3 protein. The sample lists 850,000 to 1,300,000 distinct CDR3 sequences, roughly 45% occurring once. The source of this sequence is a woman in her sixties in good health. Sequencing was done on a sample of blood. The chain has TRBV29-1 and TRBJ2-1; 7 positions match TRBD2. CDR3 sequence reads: CSVALLAEQFF. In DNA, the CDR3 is TGCAGCGTTGCCCTACTAGCGGAGCAGTTCTTC.